This is a list of T cell receptor beta chains from one sample in a study of T cell responses to AZD1222 COVID-19 vaccine. Measured with immunoSEQ multiplex PCR; TCRdb has only the in-frame clones, and not every one. The sample lists approximately 220,000 clones, just over 90% occurring once. The sample in question was peripheral blood, obtained on day 0 of MenACWY control vaccination. The receptors were sampled from an adult in good health. CDR3s include the opening cysteine and the closing phenylalanine or tryptophan. The D gene is left open where the match is weak. Rows give clone size only sometimes, using once, few, many, or a class for an expanded clone.

TGTGCCAGTAGCCAGGGTGCAAGTAGACTGTTTTTT	CASSQGASRLFF	TRBV19	TRBJ1-4	-	-
TGTGCCAGCAGCGAACCCCGTTTGGGCTACACCTTC	CASSEPRLGYTF	TRBV6-6	TRBJ1-2	-	-
TGTGCCAGCAGCCCAGACAGATCCTATGGCTACACCTTC	CASSPDRSYGYTF	TRBV11-2	TRBJ1-2	few	-
TGCGCCAGCAGCTTGATAACAGGCTCTGAGCAGTTCTTC	CASSLITGSEQFF	TRBV5-1	TRBJ2-1	-	-
TGTGCCAGCAGTTTAGCTGGGGTGGTCACCGGGGAGCTGTTTTTT	CASSLAGVVTGELFF	TRBV27	TRBJ2-2	-	-
TGTGCCAGCAGCACCCGGATACAGGTTACTGAAGCTTTCTTT	CASSTRIQVTEAFF	TRBV7-2	TRBJ1-1	-	-
TGCGCCAGCAGCCAATCGGAAGGGATGAACACTGAAGCTTTCTTT	CASSQSEGMNTEAFF	TRBV4-1	TRBJ1-1	-	-
TGCGCCAGCAGCTTGGTCAGTGGCCCTAGCACTGAAGCTTTCTTT	CASSLVSGPSTEAFF	TRBV5-1	TRBJ1-1	-	-
TGTGCCAGCGGAAAACCCGACAGGGGGACAGACTACACCTTC	CASGKPDRGTDYTF	TRBV6-5	TRBJ1-2	-	TRBD1
TGCAGTGCTAGGGAGGGTGGCTACACCTTC	CSAREGGYTF	TRBV20-1	TRBJ1-2	once	-
TGTGCCATCAGTGAAGGGGGGAGCTCCTACAATGAGCAGTTCTTC	CAISEGGSSYNEQFF	TRBV10-3	TRBJ2-1	once	-
TGTGCCAGCAGCTGGGGACTAGCGGGGGCCCTAAATGAGCAGTTCTTC	CASSWGLAGALNEQFF	TRBV7-2	TRBJ2-1	-	TRBD2
TGTGCCAGCATAAAGGGGTTGAACACTGAAGCTTTCTTT	CASIKGLNTEAFF	TRBV12-3/TRBV12-4	TRBJ1-1	-	-
TGTGCCAGCGGGGGGTCGGGCAATCAGCCCCAGCATTTT	CASGGSGNQPQHF	TRBV12-3/TRBV12-4	TRBJ1-5	-	-
TGTGCCTGGAGCGACTATCATTCACCCCTCCACTTT	CAWSDYHSPLHF	TRBV30	TRBJ1-6	-	-
TGTGCCACCAGTGATTTCTGGGCAGGGGACACCGGGGAGCTGTTTTTT	CATSDFWAGDTGELFF	TRBV24-1	TRBJ2-2	-	-
TGTGCCATCAGTGAGGACTGGGGAAACACCATATATTTT	CAISEDWGNTIYF	TRBV10-3	TRBJ1-3	once	-
TGTGCTAGTGGTTTGGGGGGACAGGGCCCCTACGAGCAGTACTTC	CASGLGGQGPYEQYF	TRBV12-5	TRBJ2-7	-	TRBD1
TGTGCCAGCCGACAGGGGAACTATGGCTACACCTTC	CASRQGNYGYTF	TRBV6-6	TRBJ1-2	-	TRBD1
TGTGCCAGCAGCCGAAGGGACCTATTCCCCGAGCAGTACTTC	CASSRRDLFPEQYF	TRBV5-6	TRBJ2-7	-	-
TGCGCCAGCAGTGTTAGGCTTAACTATGGCTACACCTTC	CASSVRLNYGYTF	TRBV10-2	TRBJ1-2	once	-
TGTGCCAGCAGCCCGTCTGGGCGGGAGACCCAGTACTTC	CASSPSGRETQYF	TRBV3-1/TRBV3-2	TRBJ2-5	-	-
TGTGCCACCAGCAGAGATCGTCGGACGGACTATGGCTACACCTTC	CATSRDRRTDYGYTF	TRBV15	TRBJ1-2	-	-